One sample yielded the 21 T cell receptor beta chains listed below, sequenced in a study of regulatory T cells in long-lasting Graves disease. The time point: newly diagnosed GD, antithyroid drugs for less than 3 months. The TCR library used RNA extracted from PBMCs. HTBI primers from iRepertoire and Arm-PCR of CDR3 regions yielded the TCR beta libraries. TCRdb passed the multiplex PCR reads through MiXCR, listing each CDR3 protein once. This sample has roughly 520,000 distinct CDR3 sequences; around 13% occur once, and the top ten carry 7.5% to 9%. The sample also formed part of further work on T cells in Graves' hyperthyroidism and ophthalmopathy.

The sample here was peripheral blood mononuclear cells (PBMCs), taken at new diagnosis, from a patient treated with antithyroid drugs. The receptors originated from a woman in her twenties or thirties with Graves disease.

This clonotype has a count of ten or more. The CDR3: CASINFGSGGELFF. DNA of the CDR3: TGTGCCAGTATAAACTTCGGGTCAGGCGGGGAGCTGTTTTTT. This chain connects TRBV2 to TRBJ2-2; D remains ambiguous. Germline V CDR1 and CDR2: SNHLY, FYNNEI. Trimming pared 9 bases from V and 7 bases from J, leaving 18 bases between. There are 14 residues in the CDR3. The full variable domain, rest sourced from reference TRBV2 and TRBJ2-2, is EPEVTQTPSHQVTQMGQEVILRCVPISNHLYFYWYRQILGQKVEFLVSFYNNEISEKSEIFDDQFSVERPDGSNFTLKIRSTKLEDSAMYFCASINFGSGGELFFGEGSRLTVL.

This clonotype turned up a few times. The chain couples TRBV24-1 to TRBJ2-1; D perhaps matches TRBD1 (6 bases). The CDR3 runs 15 residues. CDR1 and CDR2 (germline): KGHDR, SFDVKD. V shed 4 bases and J shed 4 bases, with 13 bases lying between them. This CDR3 reads CATSEQGKGYNEQFF. DNA for the CDR3: TGTGCCACCAGTGAGCAGGGGAAAGGATACAATGAGCAGTTCTTC.

This clonotype has at least ten counts. The DNA for the CDR3 is TGTGCCAGCTCCCCCAGGACACAGGGTGTAGCTTTCTTT. Translating it yields CASSPRTQGVAFF. The chain joins TRBV18 to TRBJ1-1; TRBD1 might be the D (6 bases). Germline V CDR1 and CDR2: KGHSH, LQKENI. V was clipped by 6 bases and J by 10 bases, with 18 bases between them. The CDR3 is 13 residues long. The entire variable domain, with the rest obtained from reference TRBV18 and TRBJ1-1, is as follows: NAGVMQNPRHLVRRRGQEARLRCSPMKGHSHVYWYRQLPEEGLKFMVYLQKENIIDESGMPKERFSAEFPKEGPSILRIQQVVRGDSAAYFCASSPRTQGVAFFGQGTRLTVV.

The sample holds a few counts of this clonotype. The J gene is TRBJ1-2, the V gene TRBV2; 9 nucleotides match TRBD1. Germline CDR1 SNHLY, CDR2 FYNNEI. The CDR3 contains 15 residues. The V segment lost 5 bases and the J segment 7 bases; nucleotides outside the gene matches: 11. The DNA of the CDR3 is TGTGCCAGCAGTCCGTCGGGACAGGGAGTCCGTGGCTACACCTTC. Its protein product is CASSPSGQGVRGYTF.

This chain joins TRBV2 and TRBJ2-7, with TRBD2 matching 11 bases. The CDR3 is made up of 12 amino acids. V lost 8 bases, J lost 6 bases, and 3 bases stayed unmatched. Looked up from germline, CDR1 is SNHLY and CDR2 is FYNNEI. The CDR3 sequence is CASGGTSGEQYF. CDR3 nucleotides: TGTGCCAGCGGTGGGACTAGCGGCGAGCAGTACTTC.

In this sample, this clonotype turned up many times. This chain connects TRBV24-1 to TRBJ2-1; 10 bases align to TRBD2. Germline values: CDR1 KGHDR, CDR2 SFDVKD. CDR3 length equals 16 residues. Trimming took 3 bases from V and 8 from J; bases not matched to a gene: 9. The CDR3 sequence is CATSDRASGSRDEQFF. DNA for the CDR3: TGTGCCACCAGTGATAGGGCTAGCGGGAGTAGGGATGAGCAGTTCTTC.

This clonotype was picked up many times. The junction shows a germline mismatch at one end, possibly a read error. The J gene is TRBJ2-5, the V gene TRBV7-7; D is unresolved. The CDR3 consists of 15 residues. CDR1 SSHAT and CDR2 FNYEAQ come from the germline V gene (reference sequence). The CDR3 loop is CASSLSMGYQETQYF. DNA for the CDR3: TGTGCTAGCAGCTTGTCTATGGGGTACCAAGAGACCCAGTACTTC. The full variable domain, completed using reference TRBV7-7 and TRBJ2-5, is GAGVSQSPRYKVTKRGQDVTLRCDPISSHATLYWYQQALGQGPEFLTYFNYEAQPDKSGLPSDRFSAERPEGSISTLTIQRTEQRDSAMYRCASSLSMGYQETQYFGPGTRLLVL.

This clonotype was seen a handful of times. The J gene is TRBJ1-3, the V gene TRBV20-1; D ambiguous. Germline CDR1 and CDR2: DFQATT and SNEGSKA (reference sequence). CDR3 length: 12 residues. V lost 3 bases and J lost 3, with 6 bases in between. The CDR3 is CSASPDGNTIYF. CDR3 bases: TGCAGTGCTAGCCCCGATGGAAACACCATATATTTT.

V usage is TRBV9 and J usage is TRBJ1-3; D uncertain. V was cut by 0 bases and J by 3 bases, with 16 bases left in between. The CDR3 extends over 17 amino acids. Per germline, CDR1 SGDLS and CDR2 YYNGEE. CDR3 sequence (DNA): TGTGCCAGCAGCGTAGCGGACCGCCAACGACATGGAAACACCATATATTTT. As protein: CASSVADRQRHGNTIYF.

This clonotype was picked up many times. The chain is built from TRBV20-1 and TRBJ2-5, with 13 nucleotides matching TRBD2. The V and J ends lost 3 bases and 4 bases, in that order; junction bases with no gene match: 5. The length of the CDR3 is 15 residues. Germline values: CDR1 DFQATT, CDR2 SNEGSKA (reference sequence). The CDR3 sequence: CSARITSGRVETQYF. CDR3 nucleotides: TGCAGTGCTAGGATAACTAGCGGGAGGGTAGAGACCCAGTACTTC.

This clonotype was recorded many times. V is TRBV6-5 and J is TRBJ1-4; D not certain. Trimming took 2 bases from V and 5 from J, leaving 12 bases between them. The CDR3 covers 15 residues. Germline CDR1 MNHEY, CDR2 SVGAGI. CDR3: CASSYSRKRNEKLFF. Written as DNA, the CDR3 is TGTGCCAGCAGTTACAGTAGGAAGAGGAATGAAAAACTGTTTTTT.

This clonotype appeared many times. The V gene is TRBV20-1, the J gene TRBJ1-6, with D perhaps matching TRBD1 (5 bases). V lost 0 bases and J lost 9, with 12 bases in between. This CDR3 region has 14 residues. The germline CDR1 and CDR2 sequences are DFQATT and SNEGSKA (reference sequence). CDR3 nucleotides: TGCAGTGCTAGAGATGGGGGGGTCCGTTCACCCCTCCACTTT. Protein sequence: CSARDGGVRSPLHF.

This clonotype was seen many times. The chain employs TRBV19 and TRBJ2-3, with D hard to call. Trimming took off 5 bases at V and 1 base at J, with 16 bases between the two ends. Germline assignment: CDR1 LNHDA and CDR2 SQIVND (reference sequence). The CDR3 length is 16 residues. The CDR3 bases are TGTGCCAGTAGTTCCCGGCGGAAGGACGGCACAGATACGCAGTATTTT. Protein: CASSSRRKDGTDTQYF.

The table lists this clonotype with many counts. The chain recombines TRBV12-3 or TRBV12-4 with TRBJ1-1, with TRBD1 matching 7 bases. CDR3 length: 14 residues. The ends lost 3 bases at V and 1 base at J; junction bases unmatched: 2. This CDR3 reads CASSLTGTNTEAFF. The DNA of the CDR3 is TGTGCCAGCAGTTTGACAGGGACGAACACTGAAGCTTTCTTT.

This clonotype was observed at least ten times. This rearrangement joins TRBV10-2 to TRBJ2-7; 9 bases map to TRBD1. Trimming removed 4 bases from V and 3 bases from J; junction bases left unmatched: 19. CDR3 length: 19 residues. Germline V gene data show CDR1 as WSHSY and CDR2 as SAAADI. CDR3 nucleotides: TGCGCCAGCAGTGGAACGGGACAGGGTGGCAGGTATGGCTACTACGAGCAGTACTTC. Residues: CASSGTGQGGRYGYYEQYF.

V and J are TRBV2 and TRBJ1-1; tentatively, D is TRBD1 (6 bases). The CDR3 contains 13 residues. The germline V gene encodes CDR1 SNHLY and CDR2 FYNNEI. Between the trimmed V and J ends, which lost 4 bases and 4 bases, there was a span of 10 bases. The CDR3 nucleotides read TGTGCCAGCAGTGGGGGAGGGGGCACTGAAGCTTTCTTT. This translates into CASSGGGGTEAFF.

This clonotype was seen at least ten times. As DNA, the CDR3 is TGCAGTGCTAGTGCAGGGGGCGCGGGGGGCTACGAGCAGTACTTC. Protein product: CSASAGGAGGYEQYF. The chain couples TRBV20-1 to TRBJ2-7, with D perhaps matching TRBD1 or TRBD2 (8 bases each). Germline values: CDR1 DFQATT, CDR2 SNEGSKA (reference sequence). The CDR3 consists of 15 residues. Trimming took off 3 bases at V and 3 bases at J, with 18 bases between the two ends.

This clonotype occurred many times. The gene calls are TRBV28 and TRBJ2-3; TRBD2 matches 11 bases. The V and J ends lost 6 bases and 1 base, in that order; junction bases with no gene match: 9. The CDR3 sequence is 17 residues long. Germline assignment: CDR1 MDHEN and CDR2 SYDVKM. The DNA for the CDR3 is TGTGCCAGCAGCCCGCTAGCGGGAGGACGAGGCACAGATACGCAGTATTTT. As protein: CASSPLAGGRGTDTQYF.

This rearrangement joins TRBV2 to TRBJ2-3, with no clear D. This CDR3 has 18 amino acids. Germline values: CDR1 SNHLY, CDR2 FYNNEI. Trimming pared 4 bases from V and 5 bases from J, leaving 25 bases between. This CDR3 reads CASSVRNAHQWPEDTQYF. The CDR3 DNA sequence: TGTGCCAGCAGTGTCAGGAACGCGCATCAATGGCCGGAAGATACGCAGTATTTT.

On this clonotype itself: Possible read error: a much larger clone is one base away. The chain is built from TRBV25-1 and TRBJ2-1; the match to TRBD2 covers 11 bases. Germline assignment: CDR1 MGHDK and CDR2 SYGVNS. This CDR3 spans 16 amino acids. CDR3 protein: CVSSDGTSGLYNEQFF. The DNA of the CDR3 is TGTGTCAGCAGTGACGGGACTAGCGGTTTGTACAATGAGCAGTTCTTC. Looking up the rest from reference TRBV25-1 and TRBJ2-1 gives the full variable domain: EADIYQTPRYLVIGTGKKITLECSQTMGHDKMYWYQQDPGMELHLIHYSYGVNSTEKGDLSSESTVSRIRTEHFPLTLESARPSHTSQYLCVSSDGTSGLYNEQFFGPGTRLTVL.

The chain uses TRBV28 and TRBJ2-7, with a possible D match to TRBD1 (6 bases). Trimming pared 5 bases from V and 8 bases from J, leaving 13 bases between. CDR1 is MDHEN, CDR2 SYDVKM, per germline. This CDR3 contains 12 residues. CDR3 bases: TGTGCCAGCAGTACAACAGGGACCAAGCAGTACTTC. Translating gives CASSTTGTKQYF. Supplemented by reference TRBV28 and TRBJ2-7, the full variable domain reads DVKVTQSSRYLVKRTGEKVFLECVQDMDHENMFWYRQDPGLGLRLIYFSYDVKMKEKGDIPEGYSVSREKKERFSLILESASTNQTSMYLCASSTTGTKQYFGPGTRLTVT.